This TCR beta chain is drawn from a study of OX40 agonist ivuxolimab in advanced cancers. Turning to the study itself: One patient with hepatocellular carcinoma and two with cutaneous melanoma, three in all, had partial responses.

Patients with a history of autoimmune disease or on systemic immunosuppression were excluded. This clone is a singleton in its sample. A read error is likely, as this CDR3 ends without the conserved phenylalanine or tryptophan. Profiling relied on immunoSEQ multiplex PCR, and the TCRdb table lists in-frame clones only, not all of them. The sample lists 45,000 to 65,000 clones; 81% were seen once. This specimen was CD4+ or CD8+ T cells sorted from blood, taken in a trial of the OX40 agonist ivuxolimab. The origin of this receptor is an adult with an advanced solid tumor such as melanoma, head and neck, liver or kidney cancer.

CDR3 sequence reads: CASSETNRFRKSYEQYL. CDR3 bases: TGTGCCAGCAGTGAAACAAACAGGTTCCGTAAGTCCTACGAGCAGTACCTC. The chain is built from TRBV6-1 and TRBJ2-7, with a tentative D call TRBD1 (5 bases). The length of the CDR3 is 17 residues. V was shortened by 2 bases and J by 1 base, with 18 bases between the two germline ends. Germline V lookup: CDR1 MNHNS, CDR2 SASEGT.